This note documents a single T cell receptor beta chain sequence. As yet, its antigen is unknown. The record originates from a study of CXCR3-negative and CXCR3-positive naive CD8 T cells. Study observations and caveats: Diversity in memory CD8+ cells fell much lower than the comparably high levels seen in both naive subsets. Naive subsets showed comparable surface CD5, and TCR interaction strength was also inferred from TRB CDR3 physicochemistry. When CXCR3-positive naive cells were set against CXCR3-negative naive cells, the former had more hydrophobic TRB CDR3s.

The method, 5' RACE with UMI labels, was used to prepare the TRB cDNA libraries. TCRdb reanalyzed the 5' RACE reads, giving one entry per CDR3 protein sequence and no DNA. The sample's table shows 90,000 to 150,000 distinct CDR3 sequences. The clonotype originates from a human donor in good health. Some clones in this sample may be carry-over from other donors' samples. Sequencing input: naive CXCR3+ CD8+ T cells from blood. This sample's subset: CD45RO-CCR7+CD27+CD95- naive CD8+ T cells expressing CXCR3 (TNR3+).

This CDR3 is CASRLTGVGGNTIYF. V gene TRBV7-6 combines with J gene TRBJ1-3; TCRdb outputs TRBD1, but without DNA this stays unchecked. Germline CDR1 and CDR2: SGHVS and FNYEAQ. This CDR3 comprises 15 residues.